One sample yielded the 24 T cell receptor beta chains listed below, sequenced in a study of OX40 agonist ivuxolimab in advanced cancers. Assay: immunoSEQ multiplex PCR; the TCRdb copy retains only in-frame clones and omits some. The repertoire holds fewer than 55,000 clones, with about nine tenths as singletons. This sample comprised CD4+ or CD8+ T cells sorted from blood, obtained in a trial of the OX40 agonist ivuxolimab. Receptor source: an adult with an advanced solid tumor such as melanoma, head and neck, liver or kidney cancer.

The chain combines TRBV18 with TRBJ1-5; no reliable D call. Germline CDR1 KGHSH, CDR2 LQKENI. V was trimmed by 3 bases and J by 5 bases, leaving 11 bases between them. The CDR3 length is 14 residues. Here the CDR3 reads CASSPTLSDQPQHF. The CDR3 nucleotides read TGTGCCAGCTCACCCACACTGTCGGATCAGCCCCAGCATTTT.

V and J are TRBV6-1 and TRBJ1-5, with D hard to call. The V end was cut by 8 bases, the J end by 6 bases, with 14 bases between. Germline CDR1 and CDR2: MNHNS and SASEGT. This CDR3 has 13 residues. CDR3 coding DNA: TGTGCCAGCCGTGGAGCAACGGGTCAGCCCCAGCATTTT. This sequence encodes CASRGATGQPQHF.

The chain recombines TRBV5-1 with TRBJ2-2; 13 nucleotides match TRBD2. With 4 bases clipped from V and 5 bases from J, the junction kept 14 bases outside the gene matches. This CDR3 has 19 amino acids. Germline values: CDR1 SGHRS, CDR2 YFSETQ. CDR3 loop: CASSPRLAGGLQGTGELFF. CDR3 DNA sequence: TGCGCCAGCAGCCCCAGACTAGCGGGAGGACTACAAGGGACCGGGGAGCTGTTTTTT.

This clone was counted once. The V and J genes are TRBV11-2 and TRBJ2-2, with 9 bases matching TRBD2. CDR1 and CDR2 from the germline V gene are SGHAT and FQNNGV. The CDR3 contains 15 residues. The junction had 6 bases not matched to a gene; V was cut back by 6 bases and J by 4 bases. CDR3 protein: CASRFSGRTTGELFF. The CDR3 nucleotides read TGTGCCAGCAGGTTTAGCGGGAGAACCACCGGGGAGCTGTTTTTT.

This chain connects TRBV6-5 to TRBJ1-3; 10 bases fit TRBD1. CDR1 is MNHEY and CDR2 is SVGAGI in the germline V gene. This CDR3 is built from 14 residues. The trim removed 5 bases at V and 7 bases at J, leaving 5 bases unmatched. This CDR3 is CASSRTGGWNTIYF. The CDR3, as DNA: TGTGCCAGCAGTCGGACAGGGGGATGGAACACCATATATTTT.

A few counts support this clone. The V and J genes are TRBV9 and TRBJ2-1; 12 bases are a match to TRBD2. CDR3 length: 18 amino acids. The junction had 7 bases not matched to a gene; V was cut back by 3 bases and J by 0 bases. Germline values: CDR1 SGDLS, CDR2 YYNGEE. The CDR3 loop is CASSDGLAGTSSYNEQFF. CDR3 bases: TGTGCCAGCAGCGACGGACTAGCGGGGACAAGCTCCTACAATGAGCAGTTCTTC.

The CDR3 bases are TGCGCCAGCAGCTTGCGCACGGGCCCCGGGGAGCTGTTTTTT. It specifies CASSLRTGPGELFF. The V gene is TRBV5-1, the J gene TRBJ2-2; D remains unclear. Germline CDR1 reads SGHRS; CDR2 reads YFSETQ. Trimming stripped 1 base from V and 6 bases from J, with 10 bases between. The CDR3 runs 14 residues.

In nucleotides, the CDR3 is TGTGCCAGCAGTTACGAACCCAATCAGCCCCAGCATTTT. Amino acid sequence: CASSYEPNQPQHF. The chain joins TRBV6-6 to TRBJ1-5; D remains ambiguous. CDR1 MNHNY and CDR2 SVGAGI come from the germline V gene (reference sequence). This CDR3 has 13 amino acids. Trimming cost V 2 bases and J 3 bases, with 5 bases left between them.

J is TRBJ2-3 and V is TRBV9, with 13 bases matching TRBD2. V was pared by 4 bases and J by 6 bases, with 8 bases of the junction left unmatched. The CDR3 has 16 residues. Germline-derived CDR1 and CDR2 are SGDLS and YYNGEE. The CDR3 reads CASSITSGRVRDTQYF. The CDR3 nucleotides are TGTGCCAGCAGCATAACTAGCGGGAGGGTTCGTGATACGCAGTATTTT.

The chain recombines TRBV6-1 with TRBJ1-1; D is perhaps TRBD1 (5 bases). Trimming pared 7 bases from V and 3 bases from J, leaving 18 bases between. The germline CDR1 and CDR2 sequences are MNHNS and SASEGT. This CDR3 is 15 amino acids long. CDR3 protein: CASTQRPGHDTEAFF. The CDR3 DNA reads TGTGCCAGCACCCAACGTCCGGGGCATGACACTGAAGCTTTCTTT.

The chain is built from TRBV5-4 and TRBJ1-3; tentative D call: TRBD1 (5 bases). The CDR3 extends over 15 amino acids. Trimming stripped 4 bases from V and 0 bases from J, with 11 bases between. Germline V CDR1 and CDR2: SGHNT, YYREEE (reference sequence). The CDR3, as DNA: TGTGCCAGCAGCCTTACCCAGGGCTCTGGAAACACCATATATTTT. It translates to CASSLTQGSGNTIYF.

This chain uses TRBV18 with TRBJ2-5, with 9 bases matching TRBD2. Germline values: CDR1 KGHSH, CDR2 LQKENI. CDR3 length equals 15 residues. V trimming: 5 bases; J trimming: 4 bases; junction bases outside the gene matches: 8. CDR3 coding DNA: TGTGCCAGCTCATCGTCTAGCGGGACGGGAGAGACCCAGTACTTC. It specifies CASSSSSGTGETQYF.

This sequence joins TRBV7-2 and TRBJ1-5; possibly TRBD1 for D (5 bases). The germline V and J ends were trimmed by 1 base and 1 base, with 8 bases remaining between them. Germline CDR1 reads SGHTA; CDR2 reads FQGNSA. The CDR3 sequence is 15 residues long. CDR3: CASSLGQKSNQPQHF. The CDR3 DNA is TGTGCCAGCAGCTTAGGACAGAAAAGCAATCAGCCCCAGCATTTT. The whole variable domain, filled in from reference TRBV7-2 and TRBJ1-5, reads GAGVSQSPSNKVTEKGKDVELRCDPISGHTALYWYRQSLGQGLEFLIYFQGNSAPDKSGLPSDRFSAERTGGSVSTLTIQRTQQEDSAVYLCASSLGQKSNQPQHFGDGTRLSIL.

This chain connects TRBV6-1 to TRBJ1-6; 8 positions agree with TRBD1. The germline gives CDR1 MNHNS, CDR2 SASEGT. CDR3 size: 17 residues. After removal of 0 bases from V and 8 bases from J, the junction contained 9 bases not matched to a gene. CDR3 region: CASSEAGQGNTYSPLHF. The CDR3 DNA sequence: TGTGCCAGCAGTGAAGCAGGACAGGGTAATACGTATTCACCCCTCCACTTT.

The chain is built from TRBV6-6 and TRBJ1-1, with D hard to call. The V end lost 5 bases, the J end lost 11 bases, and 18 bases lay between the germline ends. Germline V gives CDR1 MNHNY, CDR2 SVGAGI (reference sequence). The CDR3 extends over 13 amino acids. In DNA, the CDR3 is TGTGCCAGCAGTCCCACAGTTGCCCTAGGCGCTTTCTTT. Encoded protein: CASSPTVALGAFF.

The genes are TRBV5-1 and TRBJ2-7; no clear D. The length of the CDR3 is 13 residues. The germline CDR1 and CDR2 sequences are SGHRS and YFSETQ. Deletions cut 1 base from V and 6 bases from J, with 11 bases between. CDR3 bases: TGCGCCAGCAGCTTGCAACAGAACGGCGAGCAGTACTTC. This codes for CASSLQQNGEQYF.

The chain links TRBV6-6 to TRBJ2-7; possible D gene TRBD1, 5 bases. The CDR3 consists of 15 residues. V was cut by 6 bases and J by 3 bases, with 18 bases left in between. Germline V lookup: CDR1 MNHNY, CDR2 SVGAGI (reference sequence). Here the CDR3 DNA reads TGTGCCAGCAGCCCCCAGGGTAAGGAATACTACGAGCAGTACTTC. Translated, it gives CASSPQGKEYYEQYF.

Here the CDR3 reads CASSELGGKSGYTF. CDR3 sequence (DNA): TGTGCCAGCAGTGAACTGGGAGGGAAAAGCGGCTACACCTTC. The V and J genes are TRBV25-1 and TRBJ1-2, with no clear D. Trimming stripped 2 bases from V and 8 bases from J, with 15 bases between. Germline CDR1 MGHDK, CDR2 SYGVNS. The CDR3 covers 14 residues.

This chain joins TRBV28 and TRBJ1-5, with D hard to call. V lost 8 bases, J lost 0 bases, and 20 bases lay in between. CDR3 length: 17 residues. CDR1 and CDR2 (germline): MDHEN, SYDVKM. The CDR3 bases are TGTGCCAGCCTACGGTCGGGTCGGGTTACTAGCAATCAGCCCCAGCATTTT. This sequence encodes CASLRSGRVTSNQPQHF.

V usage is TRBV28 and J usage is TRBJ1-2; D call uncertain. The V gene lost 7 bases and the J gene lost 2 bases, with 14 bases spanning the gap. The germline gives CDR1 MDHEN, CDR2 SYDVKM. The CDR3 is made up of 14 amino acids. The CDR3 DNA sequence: TGTGCCAGCACCCCACCGACCGTGAACTATGGCTACACCTTC. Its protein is CASTPPTVNYGYTF.

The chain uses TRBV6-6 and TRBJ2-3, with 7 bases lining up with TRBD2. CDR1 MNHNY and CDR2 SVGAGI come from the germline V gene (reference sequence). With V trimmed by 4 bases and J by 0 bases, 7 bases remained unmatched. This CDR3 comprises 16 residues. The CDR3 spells CASSSPGGGSTDTQYF. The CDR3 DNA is TGTGCCAGCAGTTCCCCTGGGGGAGGGAGCACAGATACGCAGTATTTT.

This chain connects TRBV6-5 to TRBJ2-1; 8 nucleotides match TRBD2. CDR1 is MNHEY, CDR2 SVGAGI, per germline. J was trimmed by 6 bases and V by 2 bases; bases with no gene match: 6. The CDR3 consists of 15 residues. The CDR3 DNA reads TGTGCCAGCAGTTACCGAGCGGGGGCCCCCAATGAGCAGTTCTTC. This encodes CASSYRAGAPNEQFF.

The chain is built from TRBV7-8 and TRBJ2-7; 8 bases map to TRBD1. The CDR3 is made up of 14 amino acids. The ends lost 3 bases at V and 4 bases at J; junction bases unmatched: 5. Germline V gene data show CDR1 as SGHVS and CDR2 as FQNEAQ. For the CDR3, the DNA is TGTGCCAGCAGCTTCCGGACAGGGCGGTACGAGCAGTACTTC. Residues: CASSFRTGRYEQYF.

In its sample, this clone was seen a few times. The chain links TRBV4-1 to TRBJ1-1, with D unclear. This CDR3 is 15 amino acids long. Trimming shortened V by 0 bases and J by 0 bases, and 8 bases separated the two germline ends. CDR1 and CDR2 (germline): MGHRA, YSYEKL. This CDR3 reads CASSQDRRLNTEAFF. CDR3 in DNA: TGCGCCAGCAGCCAAGATCGGCGGCTGAACACTGAAGCTTTCTTT.